This T cell receptor beta chain appears in the sequencing data of a study of T-cell memory formation after mild COVID-19. Overall study context: Largely, the TCR clusters proved donor specific. General study points: Clones contracting across day 15 to 85 had a balanced CD4/CD8 profile; later expanding clones leaned CD4+.

TCRdb re-analysed the 5' RACE reads in MiXCR, keeping a single row per CDR3 protein. The repertoire holds about 210,000 distinct CDR3 sequences, with about 11% as singletons. With respect to this clonotype: Antigen specificity is unknown.

The CDR3 is 12 residues long. Germline V gene sequence: CDR1 SGHKS, CDR2 YYEKEE (reference sequence). V lost 7 bases, J lost 4 bases, and 11 bases lay in between. The sequencing sample was made of PBMCs or a T cell subset sorted from them (not recorded which). The chain combines TRBV5-5 with TRBJ2-5; D call uncertain. The TCR originated in a young man who had mild COVID-19 (a few samples of this study predate the infection). Cell type and time point are not known. CDR3 region: CASESPGETQYF. CDR3 sequence (DNA): TGTGCCAGCGAAAGCCCGGGAGAGACCCAGTACTTC.